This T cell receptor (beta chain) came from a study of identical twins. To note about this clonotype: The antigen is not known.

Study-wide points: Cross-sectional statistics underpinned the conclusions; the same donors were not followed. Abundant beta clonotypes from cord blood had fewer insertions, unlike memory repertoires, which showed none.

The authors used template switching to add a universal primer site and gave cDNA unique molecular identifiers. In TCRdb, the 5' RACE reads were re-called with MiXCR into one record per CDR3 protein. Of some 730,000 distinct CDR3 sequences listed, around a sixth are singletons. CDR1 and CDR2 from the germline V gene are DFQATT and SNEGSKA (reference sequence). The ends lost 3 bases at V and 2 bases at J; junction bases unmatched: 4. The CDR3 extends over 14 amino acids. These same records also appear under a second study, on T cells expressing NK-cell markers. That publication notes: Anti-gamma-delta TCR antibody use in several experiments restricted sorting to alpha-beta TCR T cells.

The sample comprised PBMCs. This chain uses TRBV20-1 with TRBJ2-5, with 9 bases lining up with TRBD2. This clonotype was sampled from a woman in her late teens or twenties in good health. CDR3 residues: CSASRGGAQETQYF. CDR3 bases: TGCAGTGCTAGCCGCGGGGGGGCTCAAGAGACCCAGTACTTC.